This TCR beta chain is from a study of control samples from healthy donors and cancer patients (dated by TCRdb to the early 2020s). The library was generated by the immunoSEQ multiplex PCR assay. TCRdb retrieved this table from immuneACCESS and kept in-frame rearrangements only. Not all clones are present; in checked studies, unresolved V genes account for under half, and no reason is known for the remainder. The sample table holds roughly 190,000 clones. The ten largest make up roughly 2% of the sample. Points on this clone: The clone's antigen remains unknown.

The germline ends are 15 bases apart after V is trimmed by 4 bases and J by 6 bases. From the cysteine through the phenylalanine, the CDR3 covers 15 amino acids. The read is trimmed to its CDR3 DNA, 45 bases read in frame from base 1. The germline V gene gives CDR1 as LGHNA and CDR2 as YSLEER. The chain links TRBV4-3 with TRBJ1-4, with an unclear D gene assignment. This TCR derives from a woman younger than 45 in good health. Source material: blood. CDR3 sequence: CASSPRLLRDEKLFF. The nucleotide sequence is TGCGCCAGCAGCCCAAGACTCCTTAGGGATGAAAAACTGTTTTTT.